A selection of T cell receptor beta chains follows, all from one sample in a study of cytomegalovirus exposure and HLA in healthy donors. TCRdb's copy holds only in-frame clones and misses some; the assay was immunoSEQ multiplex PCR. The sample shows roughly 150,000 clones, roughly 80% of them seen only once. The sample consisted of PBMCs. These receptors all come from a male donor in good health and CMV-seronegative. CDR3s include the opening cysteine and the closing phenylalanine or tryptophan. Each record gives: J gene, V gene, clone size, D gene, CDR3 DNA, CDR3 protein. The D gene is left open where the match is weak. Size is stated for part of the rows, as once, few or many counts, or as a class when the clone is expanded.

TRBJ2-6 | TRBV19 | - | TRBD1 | TGTGCCAGTAGCCCCGACAGGGATCCCTCTGGGGCCAACGTCCTGACTTTC | CASSPDRDPSGANVLTF
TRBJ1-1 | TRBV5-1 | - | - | TGCGCCAGCAGCTTGGAGGGGCTGTACACTGAAGCTTTCTTT | CASSLEGLYTEAFF
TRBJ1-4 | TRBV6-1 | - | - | TGTGCCAGCAGGACGTCCTCCCAGCGGGAAAAACTGTTTTTT | CASRTSSQREKLFF
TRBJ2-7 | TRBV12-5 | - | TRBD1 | TGTGCTAGTGGCCCGGCCGGGACAGGCTGCTCCTACGAGCAGTACTTC | CASGPAGTGCSYEQYF
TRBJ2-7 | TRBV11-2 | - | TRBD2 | TGTGCCAGCAGCTTCCCTGGCGGGAGAGTATACGAGCAGTACTTC | CASSFPGGRVYEQYF
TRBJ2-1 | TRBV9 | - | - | TGTGCCAGCAGCGTAGCTGCCCGGGATGAGCAGTTCTTC | CASSVAARDEQFF
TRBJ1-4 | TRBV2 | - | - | TGTGCCAGCGGCAGGCCTGAAAAACTGTTTTTT | CASGRPEKLFF
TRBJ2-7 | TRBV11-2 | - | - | TGTGCCAGCAGCCGGAGCCCCTACGAGCAGTACTTC | CASSRSPYEQYF
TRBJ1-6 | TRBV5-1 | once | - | TGCGCCAGCAGCTTGCTGGAGAGCTCCTATAATTCACCCCTCCACTTT | CASSLLESSYNSPLHF
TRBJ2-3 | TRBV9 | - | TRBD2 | TGTGCCAGCAGCCCTCGGACTAGCGGGGGGCAAAGCACAGATACGCAGTATTTT | CASSPRTSGGQSTDTQYF
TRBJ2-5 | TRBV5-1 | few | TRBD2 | TGCGCCAGCAGCTTGGAACCTAGCGGGGAGACCCAGTACTTC | CASSLEPSGETQYF
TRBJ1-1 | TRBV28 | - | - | TGTGCCAGCGGGTTCCTCGACAGGATGAACACTGAAGCTTTCTTT | CASGFLDRMNTEAFF
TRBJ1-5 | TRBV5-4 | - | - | TGTGCCAGCAGCTTGGGTGGGGCAGGACAGCCCCAGCATTTT | CASSLGGAGQPQHF
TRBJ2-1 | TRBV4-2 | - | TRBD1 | TGTGCCAGCAGTCAAGCCACGACGGGGGGACAGGGAAGGGATGAGCAGTTCTTC | CASSQATTGGQGRDEQFF
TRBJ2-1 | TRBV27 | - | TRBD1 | TGTGCCAGCAGTCCTATGGACAGGGGGACCTACAATGAGCAGTTCTTC | CASSPMDRGTYNEQFF
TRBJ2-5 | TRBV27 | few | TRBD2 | TGTGCCAGCAGTCACAAAGCTAGCGGGGGGGCCCGAGAGACCCAGTACTTC | CASSHKASGGARETQYF
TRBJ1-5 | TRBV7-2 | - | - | TGTGCCAGCAGCTTGGCTGGCCAGCCCCAGCATTTT | CASSLAGQPQHF
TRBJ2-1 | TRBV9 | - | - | TGTGCCAGCAGCGTAGCTCCTACGAGCGACAATGAGCAGTTCTTC | CASSVAPTSDNEQFF
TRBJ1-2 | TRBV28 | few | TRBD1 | TGTGCCAGCAGTTTACCAGGGGGCTATGGCTACACCTTC | CASSLPGGYGYTF
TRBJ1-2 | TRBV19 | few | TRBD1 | TGTGCCAGCGGAATACAGGGGACATATGGCTACACCTTC | CASGIQGTYGYTF
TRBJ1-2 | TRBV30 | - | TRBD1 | TGTGCCTGGACCATGACAGGGATCGGTGGCTACACCTTC | CAWTMTGIGGYTF
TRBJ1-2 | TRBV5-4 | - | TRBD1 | TGTGCCAGCAGCTTGGAGGGGGCGCTCGGCTACACCTTC | CASSLEGALGYTF